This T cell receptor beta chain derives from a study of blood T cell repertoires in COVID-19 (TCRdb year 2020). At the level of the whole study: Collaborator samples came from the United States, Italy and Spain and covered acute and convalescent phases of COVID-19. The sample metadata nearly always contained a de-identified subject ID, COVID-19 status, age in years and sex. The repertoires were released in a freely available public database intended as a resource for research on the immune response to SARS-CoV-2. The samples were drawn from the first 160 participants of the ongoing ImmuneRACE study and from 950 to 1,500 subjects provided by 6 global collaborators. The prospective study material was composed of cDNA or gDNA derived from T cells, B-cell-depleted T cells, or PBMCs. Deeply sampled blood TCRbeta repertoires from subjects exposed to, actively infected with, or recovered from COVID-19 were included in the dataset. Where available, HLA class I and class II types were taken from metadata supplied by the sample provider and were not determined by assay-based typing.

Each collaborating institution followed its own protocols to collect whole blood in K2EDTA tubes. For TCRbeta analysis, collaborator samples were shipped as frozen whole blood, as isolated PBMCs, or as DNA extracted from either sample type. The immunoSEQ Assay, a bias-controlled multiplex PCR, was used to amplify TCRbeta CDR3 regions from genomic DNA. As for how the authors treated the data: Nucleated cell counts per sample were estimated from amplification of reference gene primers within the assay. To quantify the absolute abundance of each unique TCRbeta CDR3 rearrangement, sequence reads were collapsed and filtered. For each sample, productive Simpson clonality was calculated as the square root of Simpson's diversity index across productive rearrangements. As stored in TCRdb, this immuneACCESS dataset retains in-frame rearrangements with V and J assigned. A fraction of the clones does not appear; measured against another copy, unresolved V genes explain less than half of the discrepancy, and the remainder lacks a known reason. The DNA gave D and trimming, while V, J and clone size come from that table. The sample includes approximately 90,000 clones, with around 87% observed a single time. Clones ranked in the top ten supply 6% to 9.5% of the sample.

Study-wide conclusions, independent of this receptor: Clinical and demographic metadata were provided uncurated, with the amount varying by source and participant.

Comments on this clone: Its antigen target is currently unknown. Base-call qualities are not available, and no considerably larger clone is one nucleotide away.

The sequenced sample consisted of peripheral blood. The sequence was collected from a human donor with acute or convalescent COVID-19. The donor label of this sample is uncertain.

The DNA sequence follows: TGCAGCGCCAAGGGAGCTGGGGCCAACGTCCTGACTTTC. This gives the protein CSAKGAGANVLTF. The chain links TRBV29-1 with TRBJ2-6; TRBD2 is a weak D gene call, 5 bases matching. V is clipped by 7 bases and J by 2 bases, and the sequence between their germline boundaries is 9 bases long. The germline V gene specifies SQVTM as CDR1 and ANQGSEA as CDR2. Taken from cysteine to phenylalanine, the CDR3 has 13 residues. Just the 39-base CDR3 DNA is kept, in frame starting at base 1.